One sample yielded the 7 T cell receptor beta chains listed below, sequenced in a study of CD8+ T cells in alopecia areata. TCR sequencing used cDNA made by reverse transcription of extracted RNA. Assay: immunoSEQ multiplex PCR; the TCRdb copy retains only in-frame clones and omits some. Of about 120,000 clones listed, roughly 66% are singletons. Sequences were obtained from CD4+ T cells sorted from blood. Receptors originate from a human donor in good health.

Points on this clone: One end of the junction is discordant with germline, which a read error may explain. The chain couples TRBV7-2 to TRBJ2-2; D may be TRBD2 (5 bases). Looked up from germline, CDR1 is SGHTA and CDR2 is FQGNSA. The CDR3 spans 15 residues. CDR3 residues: CASSLADSKTGELFF. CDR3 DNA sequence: TGTGCCAGCAGCTTAGCGGACTCGAAGACCGGGGAGCTGTTTTTT.

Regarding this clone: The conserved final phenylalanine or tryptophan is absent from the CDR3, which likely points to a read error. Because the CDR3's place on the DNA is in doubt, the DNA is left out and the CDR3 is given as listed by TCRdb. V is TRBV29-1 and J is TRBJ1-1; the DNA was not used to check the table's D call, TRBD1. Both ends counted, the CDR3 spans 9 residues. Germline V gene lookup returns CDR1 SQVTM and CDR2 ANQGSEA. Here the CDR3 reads CSVEGGPPR.

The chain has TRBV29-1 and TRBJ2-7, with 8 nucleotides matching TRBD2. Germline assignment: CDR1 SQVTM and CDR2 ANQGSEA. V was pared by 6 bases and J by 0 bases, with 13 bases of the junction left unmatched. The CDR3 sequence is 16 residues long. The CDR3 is CSVRGIAGGNSYEQYF. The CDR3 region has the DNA TGCAGCGTCCGGGGAATCGCGGGGGGTAACTCCTACGAGCAGTACTTC.

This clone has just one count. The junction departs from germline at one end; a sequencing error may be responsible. This CDR3 is CASSLVQGHEQFF. Written as DNA, the CDR3 is TGCGCCAGCAGCTTGGTACAGGGGCATGAGCAGTTCTTC. The genes are TRBV5-4 and TRBJ2-1; the match to TRBD1 covers 7 bases. The CDR3 has 13 amino acids. Germline V gene lookup returns CDR1 SGHNT and CDR2 YYREEE (reference sequence).

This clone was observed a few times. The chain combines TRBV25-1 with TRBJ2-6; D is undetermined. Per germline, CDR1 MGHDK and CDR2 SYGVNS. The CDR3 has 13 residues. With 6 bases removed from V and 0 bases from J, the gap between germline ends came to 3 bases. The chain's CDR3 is CASRSSGANVLTF. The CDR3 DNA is TGTGCCAGCAGATCCTCTGGGGCCAACGTCCTGACTTTC. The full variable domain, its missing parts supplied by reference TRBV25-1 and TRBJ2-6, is EADIYQTPRYLVIGTGKKITLECSQTMGHDKMYWYQQDPGMELHLIHYSYGVNSTEKGDLSSESTVSRIRTEHFPLTLESARPSHTSQYLCASRSSGANVLTFGAGSRLTVL.

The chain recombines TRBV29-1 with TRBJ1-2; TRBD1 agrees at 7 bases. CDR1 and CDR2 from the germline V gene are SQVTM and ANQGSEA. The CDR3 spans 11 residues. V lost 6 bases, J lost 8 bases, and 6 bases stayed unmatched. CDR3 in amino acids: CSVVTGNGYTF. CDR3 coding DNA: TGCAGCGTCGTGACAGGGAACGGCTACACCTTC. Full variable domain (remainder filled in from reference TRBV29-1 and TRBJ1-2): SAVISQKPSRDICQRGTSLTIQCQVDSQVTMMFWYRQQPGQSLTLIATANQGSEATYESGFVIDKFPISRPNLTFSTLTVSNMSPEDSSIYLCSVVTGNGYTFGSGTRLTVV.

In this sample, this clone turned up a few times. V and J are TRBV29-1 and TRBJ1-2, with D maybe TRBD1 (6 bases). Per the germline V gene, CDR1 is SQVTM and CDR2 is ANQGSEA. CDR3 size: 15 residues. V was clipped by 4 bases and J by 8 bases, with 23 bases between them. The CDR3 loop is CSVVGLGDRWNGYTF. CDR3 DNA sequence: TGCAGCGTTGTAGGTTTAGGAGACAGGTGGAACGGCTACACCTTC.